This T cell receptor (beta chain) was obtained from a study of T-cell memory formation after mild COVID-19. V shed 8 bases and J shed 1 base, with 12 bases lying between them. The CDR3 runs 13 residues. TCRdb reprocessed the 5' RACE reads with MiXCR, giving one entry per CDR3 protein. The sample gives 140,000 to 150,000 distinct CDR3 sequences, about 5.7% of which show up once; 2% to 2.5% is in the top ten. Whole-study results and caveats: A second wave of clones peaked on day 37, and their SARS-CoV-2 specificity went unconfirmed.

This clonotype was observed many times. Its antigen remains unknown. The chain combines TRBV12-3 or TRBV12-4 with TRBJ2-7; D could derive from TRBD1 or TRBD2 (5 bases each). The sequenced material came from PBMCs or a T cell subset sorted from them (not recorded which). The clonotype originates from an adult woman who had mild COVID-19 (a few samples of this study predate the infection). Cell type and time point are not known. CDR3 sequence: CASGTWGSYEQYF. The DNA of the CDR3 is TGTGCCAGCGGAACATGGGGGTCCTACGAGCAGTACTTC.